A single sample is the source of the 18 T cell receptor beta chains below, sequenced in a study of ipilimumab plus nivolumab after autologous stem cell transplantation. Profiled with immunoSEQ multiplex PCR; TCRdb holds only in-frame clones, not every one. This table has around 84,000 clones, 83% appearing once. The sample consisted of PBMCs, taken in a trial of ipilimumab plus nivolumab as post-transplant consolidation. Receptors originate from a male donor with diffuse large B-cell lymphoma.

To note about this clone: The junction and the germline gene differ at one end; a read error may be behind it. The chain recombines TRBV19 with TRBJ1-2, with 8 nucleotides matching TRBD1. Per germline, CDR1 LNHDA and CDR2 SQIVND (reference sequence). CDR3 size: 12 residues. The CDR3 is CASSFDRGGYAF. The DNA of the CDR3 is TGTGCCAGTAGTTTTGACAGGGGCGGCTACGCCTTC.

Concerning this clone: This likely comes from a read error, as the CDR3 has no conserved phenylalanine or tryptophan at its end. This chain uses TRBV6-6 with TRBJ1-1; D ambiguous. Trimming stripped 10 bases from V and 6 bases from J, with 12 bases between. The CDR3 runs 11 residues. CDR1 and CDR2 (germline): MNHNY, SVGAGI (reference sequence). The CDR3 here is CATKREPEAFL. In DNA form, the CDR3 reads TGTGCCACAAAAAGAGAACCTGAAGCTTTCCTT.

This clone was counted once. The V gene is TRBV2, the J gene TRBJ2-3, with D unresolved. Trimming left V 3 bases short and J 0 bases short, with 10 bases between. The CDR3 is made up of 15 amino acids. The germline gives CDR1 SNHLY, CDR2 FYNNEI. DNA of the CDR3: TGTGCCAGCAGTGACGAACAAGGTAGCACAGATACGCAGTATTTT. Its protein product is CASSDEQGSTDTQYF. Complete variable domain (other parts from reference TRBV2 and TRBJ2-3): EPEVTQTPSHQVTQMGQEVILRCVPISNHLYFYWYRQILGQKVEFLVSFYNNEISEKSEIFDDQFSVERPDGSNFTLKIRSTKLEDSAMYFCASSDEQGSTDTQYFGPGTRLTVL.

The CDR3 DNA reads as TGTGCCAGCAGTTACCAGCGGGGAGAATACAATGAGCAGTTCTTC. Protein product: CASSYQRGEYNEQFF. The chain is built from TRBV6-6 and TRBJ2-1, with 7 nucleotides matching TRBD2. From germline, CDR1 is MNHNY and CDR2 SVGAGI (reference sequence). The trim removed 2 bases at V and 4 bases at J, leaving 5 bases unmatched. This CDR3 is built from 15 residues.

The chain couples TRBV18 to TRBJ2-3, with D unresolved. The CDR3 is made up of 14 amino acids. V was cut by 2 bases and J by 5 bases, with 11 bases left in between. Germline V gene lookup returns CDR1 KGHSH and CDR2 LQKENI. As DNA, the CDR3 is TGTGCCAGCTCACCAGGTGCGATGGGAGATACGCAGTATTTT. It translates to CASSPGAMGDTQYF.

In DNA, the CDR3 is TGTGCCAGCAGCTTAGTATTCCCGGATACGCAGTATTTT. It yields the protein CASSLVFPDTQYF. This chain links TRBV7-2 with TRBJ2-3; D call uncertain. This CDR3 region has 13 residues. V lost 1 base, J lost 6 bases, and 8 bases lay in between. The germline V gene encodes CDR1 SGHTA and CDR2 FQGNSA.

V is TRBV27 and J is TRBJ2-7, with D tentatively TRBD1 (6 bases). Germline V gives CDR1 MNHEY, CDR2 SMNVEV (reference sequence). This CDR3 is 14 amino acids long. V was pared by 6 bases and J by 2 bases, with 14 bases between. The CDR3 reads CASSTGLFPYEQYF. CDR3 DNA sequence: TGTGCCAGCAGCACAGGGCTCTTCCCCTACGAGCAGTACTTC.

The V call is TRBV21-1, the J call TRBJ1-6; no check of the table's D call, TRBD1, against the DNA was made. TRBV21-1 is designated a pseudogene. CDR3 size: 18 residues. The CDR3 here is CASSSYRGRISYNSPLHF. CDR3 nucleotides: TGTGCCAGCAGCAGCTACAGGGGCCGAATTTCCTATAATTCACCCCTCCACTTT.

The V call is TRBV7-9, the J call TRBJ2-2; D is undetermined. The V end lost 0 bases, the J end lost 7 bases, and 9 bases lay between the germline ends. This CDR3 contains 14 residues. The germline V gene encodes CDR1 SEHNR and CDR2 FQNEAQ (reference sequence). CDR3 DNA: TGTGCCAGCAGCTTAGCTAACGCAATCGGGGAGCTGTTTTTT. Encoded protein: CASSLANAIGELFF.

The table lists this clone with a count of one. This sequence joins TRBV29-1 and TRBJ1-1, with TRBD1 matching over 8 bases. This CDR3 is 16 amino acids long. V gave up 1 base and J gave up 3 bases; unmatched junction bases: 10. CDR1 is SQVTM and CDR2 is ANQGSEA in the germline V gene. In DNA form, the CDR3 reads TGCAGCGTTGAAGGGGCCAGGGGGCTTTTAGACACTGAAGCTTTCTTT. This sequence encodes CSVEGARGLLDTEAFF.

CDR3 residues: CASSFGQGKHF. The CDR3 DNA follows: TGTGCCAGCAGCTTCGGACAGGGAAAACATTTT. The V call is TRBV5-8, the J call TRBJ1-5, with 8 positions matching TRBD1. CDR3 length equals 11 residues. The ends lost 2 bases at V and 16 bases at J; junction bases unmatched: 5. The germline CDR1 and CDR2 sequences are SGHTS and YDEGEE. Supplemented by reference TRBV5-8 and TRBJ1-5, the full variable domain reads EAGVTQSPTHLIKTRGQQATLRCSPISGHTSVYWYQQALGLGLQFLLWYDEGEERNRGNFPPRFSGRQFPNYSSELNVNALELEDSALYLCASSFGQGKHFGDGTRLSIL.

This CDR3 reads CASSLMQGGYGYTF. The CDR3, as DNA: TGTGCCAGCAGCTTAATGCAGGGGGGATATGGCTACACCTTC. The chain carries TRBV7-9 and TRBJ1-2, with 7 positions matching TRBD1. CDR1 and CDR2 from the germline V gene are SEHNR and FQNEAQ (reference sequence). The CDR3 loop spans 14 amino acids. J lost 5 bases, V lost 2 bases, and 5 bases had no gene match.

Worth noting for this clone: One junction end does not reproduce the germline sequence, and a read error may be involved. The chain uses TRBV7-2 and TRBJ2-5; 11 bases agree with TRBD1. The CDR3 has 17 residues. Germline-derived CDR1 and CDR2 are SGHTA and FQGNSA. The CDR3 region is CASNLGLRDRGEETQYF. CDR3 coding DNA: TGTGCCAGCAACTTAGGGCTCCGGGACAGGGGGGAAGAGACCCAGTACTTC. Filled out from reference TRBV7-2 and TRBJ2-5, the complete variable domain reads GAGVSQSPSNKVTEKGKDVELRCDPISGHTALYWYRQSLGQGLEFLIYFQGNSAPDKSGLPSDRFSAERTGGSVSTLTIQRTQQEDSAVYLCASNLGLRDRGEETQYFGPGTRLLVL.

This chain links TRBV11-1 with TRBJ2-5; unclear D gene. The CDR3 is made up of 11 amino acids. Germline V gene lookup returns CDR1 SGHAT and CDR2 FQDESV (reference sequence). V shed 8 bases and J shed 4 bases, with 8 bases lying between them. CDR3 residues: CASDLGETQYF. The CDR3 DNA is TGTGCCAGCGATCTGGGAGAGACCCAGTACTTC.

The chain is built from TRBV6-6 and TRBJ2-7; 10 bases map to TRBD1. CDR3 length: 15 residues. The germline V gene has CDR1 MNHNY and CDR2 SVGAGI (reference sequence). V was clipped by 6 bases and J by 1 base; unmatched bases: 6. In nucleotides, the CDR3 is TGTGCCAGCAGCCTCCGGGACAGGGGTTCCTACGAGCAGTACTTC. Translating gives CASSLRDRGSYEQYF.

The rearrangement uses TRBV5-1 and TRBJ2-7; perhaps TRBD2 as D (5 bases). V was shortened by 2 bases and J by 2 bases, with 11 bases between the two germline ends. The CDR3 is 14 amino acids. Per the germline V gene, CDR1 is SGHRS and CDR2 is YFSETQ. The DNA for the CDR3 is TGCGCCAGCAGCTTATTGAGGGTCCCCTACGAGCAGTACTTC. Its protein is CASSLLRVPYEQYF. Based on the CDR3 plus reference TRBV5-1 and TRBJ2-7, the full variable domain is KAGVTQTPRYLIKTRGQQVTLSCSPISGHRSVSWYQQTPGQGLQFLFEYFSETQRNKGNFPGRFSGRQFSNSRSEMNVSTLELGDSALYLCASSLLRVPYEQYFGPGTRLTVT.

The V call is TRBV7-9, the J call TRBJ2-5, with D perhaps TRBD2 (5 bases). The tail of the sequence fits TRBJ2-7 better, so the J call may be wrong. The CDR3 is 12 residues long. Germline loops: CDR1 SEHNR, CDR2 FQNEAQ (reference sequence). The CDR3 DNA reads as TGTGCCAGCAGCGACCGGGACTACGAGCAGTACTTC. This gives the protein CASSDRDYEQYF.

CDR3 amino acids: CASSPPGAYNEQFF. CDR3 sequence (DNA): TGCGCCAGCAGCCCCCCAGGGGCATACAATGAGCAGTTCTTC. The rearrangement joins TRBV5-1 to TRBJ2-1, with D possibly matching TRBD1 (6 bases). Germline CDR1 reads SGHRS; CDR2 reads YFSETQ. V was shortened by 4 bases and J by 4 bases, with 12 bases between the two germline ends. The CDR3 has 14 amino acids.